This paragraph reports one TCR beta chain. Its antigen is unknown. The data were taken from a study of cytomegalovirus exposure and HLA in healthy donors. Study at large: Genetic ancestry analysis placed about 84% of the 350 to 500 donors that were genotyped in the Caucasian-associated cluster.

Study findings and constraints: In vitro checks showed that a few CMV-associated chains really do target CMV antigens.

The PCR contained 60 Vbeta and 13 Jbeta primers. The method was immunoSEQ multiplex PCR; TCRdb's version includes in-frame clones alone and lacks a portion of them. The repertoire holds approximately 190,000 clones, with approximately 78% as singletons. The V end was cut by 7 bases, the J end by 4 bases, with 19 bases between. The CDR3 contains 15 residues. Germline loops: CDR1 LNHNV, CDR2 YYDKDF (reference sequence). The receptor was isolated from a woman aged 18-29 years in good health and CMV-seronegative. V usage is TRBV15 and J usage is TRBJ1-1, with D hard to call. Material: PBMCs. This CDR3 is CATTRDFSRGTEAFF. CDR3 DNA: TGTGCCACCACCCGGGATTTTTCTCGTGGCACTGAAGCTTTCTTT.